A selection of T cell receptor beta chains follows, all from one sample in a study of regulatory T cells in long-lasting Graves disease. TCRdb reprocessed the multiplex PCR reads with MiXCR, giving one entry per CDR3 protein. The sample shows about 220,000 distinct CDR3 sequences, roughly 19% of them seen only once. These records were also assigned to another study, of T cells in Graves' hyperthyroidism and ophthalmopathy.

The material sequenced was peripheral blood mononuclear cells (PBMCs), taken at new diagnosis, from a patient treated with antithyroid drugs. The source of these receptors is a woman in her thirties with Graves disease. CDR3s include the opening cysteine and the closing phenylalanine or tryptophan. Each record gives: J gene, V gene, clone size, D gene, CDR3 DNA, CDR3 protein. The D gene is left open where the match is weak. Clone size appears in some rows only: once, few, many, or a class for an expanded clone.

j_gene: TRBJ1-5
v_gene: TRBV6-2/TRBV6-3
abundance: many
d_gene: TRBD1
CDR3nt: TGTGCCAGCAGCGAGAGAGGACAGGGGGCGTATCAGCCCCAGCATTTT
CDR3aa: CASSERGQGAYQPQHF

j_gene: TRBJ2-5
v_gene: TRBV2
abundance: NA
d_gene: TRBD2
CDR3nt: TGTGCCAGCAACGGGCTAGCGGGGACTTACTTTACTGAGACCCAGTACTTC
CDR3aa: CASNGLAGTYFTETQYF

j_gene: TRBJ2-3
v_gene: TRBV9
abundance: few
d_gene: NA
CDR3nt: TGTGCCAGCAGCGTACCCCCCTTAGATACGCAGTATTTT
CDR3aa: CASSVPPLDTQYF

j_gene: TRBJ2-3
v_gene: TRBV9
abundance: few
d_gene: NA
CDR3nt: TGTGCCAGCAGCGTAGACCCGATGGGGGGTAGCTGGGGAACAGATACGCAGTATTTT
CDR3aa: CASSVDPMGGSWGTDTQYF

j_gene: TRBJ2-5
v_gene: TRBV20-1
abundance: many
d_gene: TRBD2
CDR3nt: TGCAGTGCAACCGGTTTCCCTCTAAGGTCGGGAGGGCCAACGGGTGAGACCCAGTACTTC
CDR3aa: CSATGFPLRSGGPTGETQYF

j_gene: TRBJ2-1
v_gene: TRBV7-9
abundance: NA
d_gene: TRBD2
CDR3nt: TGTGCCAGCAGCTCTGGGACTAGCGGGGGGACAACCTACAATGAGCAGTTCTTC
CDR3aa: CASSSGTSGGTTYNEQFF

j_gene: TRBJ2-1
v_gene: TRBV9
abundance: many
d_gene: TRBD2
CDR3nt: TGTGCCAGCAGCGTAGGGCGACTAGCGGGGGGCCTCTACAATGAGCAGTTCTTC
CDR3aa: CASSVGRLAGGLYNEQFF

j_gene: TRBJ1-3
v_gene: TRBV5-4
abundance: NA
d_gene: NA
CDR3nt: TGTGCCAGCAGCCGACAGGCTATCTCTGGAAACACCATATATTTT
CDR3aa: CASSRQAISGNTIYF

j_gene: TRBJ2-1
v_gene: TRBV6-2/TRBV6-3
abundance: few
d_gene: NA
CDR3nt: TGTGCCAGCAGACAGGGGGGGCGGGTAAGTGAGCAGTTCTTC
CDR3aa: CASRQGGRVSEQFF

j_gene: TRBJ1-4
v_gene: TRBV25-1
abundance: NA
d_gene: TRBD1
CDR3nt: TGTGCCAGCAGCCGACAGGGGGGTGAAAAACTGTTTTTT
CDR3aa: CASSRQGGEKLFF

j_gene: TRBJ2-1
v_gene: TRBV28
abundance: many
d_gene: TRBD2
CDR3nt: TGTGCCAGCAGTTCAAGCGGGGGGGACTACAATGAGCAGTTCTTC
CDR3aa: CASSSSGGDYNEQFF

j_gene: TRBJ1-5
v_gene: TRBV27
abundance: NA
d_gene: NA
CDR3nt: TGTGCCAACAGACGGGCGGGGGGCAATCAGCCCCAGCATTTT
CDR3aa: CANRRAGGNQPQHF

j_gene: TRBJ2-2
v_gene: TRBV9
abundance: NA
d_gene: TRBD2
CDR3nt: TGTGCCAGCAGCTCGATGGGGACTAGCGGGAGGGTCGGGGAGCTGTTTTTT
CDR3aa: CASSSMGTSGRVGELFF

j_gene: TRBJ1-1
v_gene: TRBV30
abundance: many
d_gene: NA
CDR3nt: TGTGCCTGGAATTCGTGGGGGGCGGGCACTGAAGCTTTCTTT
CDR3aa: CAWNSWGAGTEAFF

j_gene: TRBJ2-3
v_gene: TRBV7-2
abundance: many
d_gene: TRBD2
CDR3nt: TGTGCCAGCAGCTTACGTAGCGGGGGGTCGTCAGATACGCAGTATTTT
CDR3aa: CASSLRSGGSSDTQYF

j_gene: TRBJ2-6
v_gene: TRBV12-3/TRBV12-4
abundance: many
d_gene: TRBD2
CDR3nt: TGTGCCAGCAGTTTTCAGCGGGGGCTCTCTGGGGCCAACGTCCTGACTTTC
CDR3aa: CASSFQRGLSGANVLTF

j_gene: TRBJ2-5
v_gene: TRBV5-4
abundance: many
d_gene: NA
CDR3nt: TGTGCCAGCAGCTTGGGTCAGGGTCCCAGTAGAGGCGAGACCCAGTACTTC
CDR3aa: CASSLGQGPSRGETQYF

j_gene: TRBJ1-5
v_gene: TRBV28
abundance: NA
d_gene: NA
CDR3nt: TGTGCCAGCAGTTTATATGCAGGGCTTAGCAATCAGCCCCAGCATTTT
CDR3aa: CASSLYAGLSNQPQHF

j_gene: TRBJ2-1
v_gene: TRBV20-1
abundance: many
d_gene: TRBD1
CDR3nt: TGCAGTGCCTCCGGGACAGGGGGCCGCAATGAGCAGTTCTTC
CDR3aa: CSASGTGGRNEQFF